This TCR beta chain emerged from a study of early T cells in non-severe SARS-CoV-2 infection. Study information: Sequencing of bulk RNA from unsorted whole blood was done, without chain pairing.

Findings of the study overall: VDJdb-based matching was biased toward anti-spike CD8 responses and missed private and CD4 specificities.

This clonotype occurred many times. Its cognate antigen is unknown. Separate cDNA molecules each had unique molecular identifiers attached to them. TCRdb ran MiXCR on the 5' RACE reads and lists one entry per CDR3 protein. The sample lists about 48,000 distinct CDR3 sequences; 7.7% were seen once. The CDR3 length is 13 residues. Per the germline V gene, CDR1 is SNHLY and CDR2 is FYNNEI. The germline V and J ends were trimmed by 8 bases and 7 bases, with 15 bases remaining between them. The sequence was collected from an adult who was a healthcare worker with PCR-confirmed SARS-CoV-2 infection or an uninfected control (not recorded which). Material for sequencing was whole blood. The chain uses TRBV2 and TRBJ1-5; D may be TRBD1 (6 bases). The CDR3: CASLAGQGQPQHF. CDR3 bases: TGTGCCAGCTTGGCGGGGCAGGGGCAGCCCCAGCATTTT.